This T cell receptor beta chain was identified in a study of OX40 agonist ivuxolimab in advanced cancers. Study as a whole: Dosing consisted of intravenous ivuxolimab at 0.01 to 10 mg/kg every 2 weeks. Dose-escalation subjects each had hepatocellular carcinoma, melanoma, renal cell or head and neck cancer. General study findings and limits: Expanded clones tended on average to be more numerous among CD8+ T cells than CD4+.

Measured with immunoSEQ multiplex PCR; TCRdb has only the in-frame clones, and not every one. The sample records over 50,000 clones, roughly 92% being singletons. Points on this clone: Its antigen is undetermined.

Germline assignment: CDR1 SGDLS and CDR2 YYNGEE. The CDR3 is 17 amino acids. The ends were cut back, 0 bases at V and 3 bases at J, with 18 bases in the middle. Sequenced here: CD4+ or CD8+ T cells sorted from blood, sampled in a trial of the OX40 agonist ivuxolimab. The source is an adult with an advanced solid tumor such as melanoma, head and neck, liver or kidney cancer. The chain recombines TRBV9 with TRBJ1-1, with D perhaps TRBD1 (5 bases). CDR3 sequence (DNA): TGTGCCAGCAGCGTAGACACCCGACCAGGGTTGTACACTGAAGCTTTCTTT. Its translation is CASSVDTRPGLYTEAFF. Full variable domain (rest looked up from reference TRBV9 and TRBJ1-1): DSGVTQTPKHLITATGQRVTLRCSPRSGDLSVYWYQQSLDQGLQFLIQYYNGEERAKGNILERFSAQQFPDLHSELNLSSLELGDSALYFCASSVDTRPGLYTEAFFGQGTRLTVV.